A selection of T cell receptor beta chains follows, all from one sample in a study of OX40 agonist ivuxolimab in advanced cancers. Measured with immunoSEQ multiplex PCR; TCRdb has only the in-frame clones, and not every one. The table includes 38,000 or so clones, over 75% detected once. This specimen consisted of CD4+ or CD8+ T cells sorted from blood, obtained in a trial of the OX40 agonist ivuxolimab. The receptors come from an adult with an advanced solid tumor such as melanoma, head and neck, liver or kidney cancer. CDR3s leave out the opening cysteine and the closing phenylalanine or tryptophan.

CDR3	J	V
ASSLELSVETQY	TRBJ2-5	TRBV5-8
ASSSSGANVLT	TRBJ2-6	TRBV7-3
ASSYFGGRADNEQF	TRBJ2-1	TRBV19
ASQGPNSPLH	TRBJ1-6	TRBV6-1
ASSLQASGIPTDTQY	TRBJ2-3	TRBV7-3
ASRRTGTATYEQY	TRBJ2-7	TRBV28
ASSNSLGFYEQY	TRBJ2-7	TRBV19
ASSEVVADDEQY	TRBJ2-7	TRBV2
ASSLQGANEQY	TRBJ2-7	TRBV27
ASWRGRYNEQF	TRBJ2-1	TRBV28
ASSWDLKSAQY	TRBJ2-5	TRBV5-6
ASSGGGNTIY	TRBJ1-3	TRBV28
ASSARQLNTEAF	TRBJ1-1	TRBV6-1
ASSPQDGGQGTQY	TRBJ2-3	TRBV7-8
ASTRDKGPGANVLT	TRBJ2-6	TRBV2
ASSKERPSTGGEQF	TRBJ2-1	TRBV2
ASSPQPSGSSSHEQY	TRBJ2-7	TRBV18
ASSVLGGGGGTEAF	TRBJ1-1	TRBV25-1
ASSDSRGRGFPHTEAF	TRBJ1-1	TRBV6-4
ASSVPGHPSVD	TRBJ2-7	TRBV7-9
ASSLDPQTPQH	TRBJ1-5	TRBV11-3
ASSRAGQDLYEQY	TRBJ2-7	TRBV11-3
AISESGTDTQY	TRBJ2-3	TRBV10-3
ARSPAVTRGLQRTNHEQF	TRBJ2-1	TRBV6-4
AISGRVSTEAF	TRBJ1-1	TRBV10-3
ASSLGVRDYGYT	TRBJ1-2	TRBV5-4
ASSPLTPDRYETQY	TRBJ2-5	TRBV18
ASSQPNSGNTIY	TRBJ1-3	TRBV4-1
ASSFRGLGETQY	TRBJ2-5	TRBV11-3
ASSPWEAGELF	TRBJ2-2	TRBV27
ASRPPGQLNTEAF	TRBJ1-1	TRBV11-3
ASSEILGAF	TRBJ1-1	TRBV6-5
ASSLSIPRQGRATEAF	TRBJ1-1	TRBV7-9
ASSFNPGTYNEKLF	TRBJ1-4	TRBV11-2
ASSPLNEQF	TRBJ2-1	TRBV28
ASALLIPPTGMEETQY	TRBJ2-5	TRBV12-5
ASSYARGAGITEAF	TRBJ1-1	TRBV6-5
ASSTQENTEAF	TRBJ1-1	TRBV7-6
ATHRTMGSNQPQH	TRBJ1-5	TRBV19
ASSLAERGIQY	TRBJ2-4	TRBV5-6
ATGTPSGSYEQY	TRBJ2-7	TRBV5-4
ASSLMIAGEQF	TRBJ2-1	TRBV11-3
ASSLAAVSPQH	TRBJ1-5	TRBV5-6
ASSFISPLAYEQY	TRBJ2-7	TRBV5-6
ASRTEMNTEAF	TRBJ1-1	TRBV2
ASSQGASGAQETQY	TRBJ2-5	TRBV4-1
ASSPLSGRQETQY	TRBJ2-5	TRBV18
ASSRRGLASGVYNEQF	TRBJ2-1	TRBV14
ASTSGTQNTIY	TRBJ1-3	TRBV10-2
ASSSALRGRDTEAF	TRBJ1-1	TRBV13
ASSPPGHSRDEQY	TRBJ2-7	TRBV28
ASSVALEDNTEAF	TRBJ1-1	TRBV9
ASSSGRGSYNEQF	TRBJ2-1	TRBV7-3
ASSLPGDQPQH	TRBJ1-5	TRBV7-9
ASSPGVGETQY	TRBJ2-5	TRBV11-1
ASSLGQANYGYT	TRBJ1-2	TRBV5-1